This entry features one T cell receptor beta chain sequence. Authors' processing steps: Nucleated cell number was recorded as an estimate derived from reference gene primer amplification. Profiled with immunoSEQ multiplex PCR; TCRdb holds only in-frame clones, not every one. V and J calls and clone size come straight from that table; D and trimming were deduced from the DNA. The repertoire has a few hundred thousand clones, approximately 85% of them found once; the top ten carry just over 7%. The length of the CDR3 is 17 residues. V lost 5 bases to trimming and J lost 0 bases; unmatched junction nucleotides: 11. In germline, CDR1 is SGDLS, CDR2 YYNGEE. This record belongs to a study of blood T cell repertoires in COVID-19. Study at large: COVID-19 samples, acute and convalescent, were from the United States, Italy and Spain. T cells, B-cell-depleted T cells, or PBMCs supplied cDNA or gDNA.

The sequencing sample was made of peripheral blood. The source is a human donor in a cohort sampled during active COVID-19. The genes are TRBV9 and TRBJ1-1; 9 bases line up with TRBD1. CDR3 DNA: TGTGCCAGCAGTCAAAACACCGGGACAGGGATGAACACTGAAGCTTTCTTT. Its protein is CASSQNTGTGMNTEAFF.